This T cell receptor beta chain was sequenced for a study of CXCR3-negative and CXCR3-positive naive CD8 T cells. Study at large: Each library gave roughly 1.5 +/- 0.3 million of approximately 130 million TRB reads. Study conclusions and caveats: Comparably high diversity marked both naive subsets, whereas memory CD8+ cells had much lower diversity. Upon cryopreservation, CXCR3 expression partially decreased, and most assays used fresh PBMCs. TRB CDR3s were more hydrophobic in CXCR3-positive than in CXCR3-negative naive cells.

The CDR3 contains 13 residues. Germline V gene sequence: CDR1 DFQATT, CDR2 SNEGSKA (reference sequence). On this clonotype itself: Its antigen is still unknown.

Each TRB cDNA library was prepared by 5' RACE (with UMI labels). TCRdb processed the 5' RACE reads again and assigns one entry to each CDR3 protein, with no DNA. The ten top clones account for approximately 0.5%, within a sample of 150,000 or so distinct CDR3 sequences. The chain uses TRBV20-1 and TRBJ2-7; TCRdb's D gene call, TRBD1, goes unchecked for lack of DNA. The sequencing sample was made of naive CXCR3+ CD8+ T cells from blood. Regarding subset: CD45RO-CCR7+CD27+CD95- naive CD8+ T cells expressing CXCR3 (TNR3+). The receptor's source is a human donor in good health. Some clones in this sample may be carry-over from other donors' samples. The CDR3 sequence is CSARGTPDAEQYF.